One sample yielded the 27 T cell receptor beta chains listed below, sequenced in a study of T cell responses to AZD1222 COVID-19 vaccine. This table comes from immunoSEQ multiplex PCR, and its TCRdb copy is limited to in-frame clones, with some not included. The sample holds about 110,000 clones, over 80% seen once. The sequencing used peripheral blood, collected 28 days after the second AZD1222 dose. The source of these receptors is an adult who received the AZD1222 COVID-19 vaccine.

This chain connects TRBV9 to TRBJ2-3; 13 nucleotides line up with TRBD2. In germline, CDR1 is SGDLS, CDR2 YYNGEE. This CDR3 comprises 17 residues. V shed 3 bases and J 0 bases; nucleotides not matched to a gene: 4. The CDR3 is CASSGRTSGSSTDTQYF. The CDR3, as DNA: TGTGCCAGCAGCGGGAGGACTAGCGGGAGTAGCACAGATACGCAGTATTTT.

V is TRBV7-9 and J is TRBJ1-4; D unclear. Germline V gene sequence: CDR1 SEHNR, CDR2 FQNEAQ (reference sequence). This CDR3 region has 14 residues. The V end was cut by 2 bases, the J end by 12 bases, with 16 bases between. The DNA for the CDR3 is TGTGCCAGCAGCTTACGGGCAGGAGCAAAGGAACTGTTTTTT. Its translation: CASSLRAGAKELFF.

CDR3: CASSLAGPSSYNEQFF. The CDR3, as DNA: TGCGCCAGCAGCTTGGCCGGTCCTAGCTCCTACAATGAGCAGTTCTTC. The chain carries TRBV5-1 and TRBJ2-1; D gene ambiguous. The germline gives CDR1 SGHRS, CDR2 YFSETQ. V was trimmed by 0 bases and J by 0 bases, leaving 10 bases between them. CDR3 length: 16 amino acids.

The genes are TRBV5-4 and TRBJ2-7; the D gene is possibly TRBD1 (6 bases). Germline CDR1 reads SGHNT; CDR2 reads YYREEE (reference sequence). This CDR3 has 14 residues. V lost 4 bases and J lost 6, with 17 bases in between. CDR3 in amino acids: CASSARDIRSEQYF. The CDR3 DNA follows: TGTGCCAGCAGCGCTCGGGACATTCGCTCCGAGCAGTACTTC.

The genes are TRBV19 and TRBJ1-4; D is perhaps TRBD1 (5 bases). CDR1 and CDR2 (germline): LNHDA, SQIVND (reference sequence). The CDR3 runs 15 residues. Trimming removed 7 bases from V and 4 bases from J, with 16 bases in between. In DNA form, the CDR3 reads TGTGCCAGTACTTGGTCGACAGCCCATAATGAAAAACTGTTTTTT. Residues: CASTWSTAHNEKLFF.

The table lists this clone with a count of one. The CDR3: CASSQLGGARGDEQFF. CDR3 in DNA: TGTGCCAGCAGCCAATTGGGGGGGGCGCGGGGAGATGAGCAGTTCTTC. The chain carries TRBV3-1 (or the pseudogene TRBV3-2) and TRBJ2-1; D possibly corresponds to TRBD2 (7 bases). Germline V gene sequence: CDR1 LGHDT, CDR2 YNNKEL (reference sequence). V lost 2 bases, J lost 8 bases, and 19 bases lay in between. The CDR3 totals 16 residues.

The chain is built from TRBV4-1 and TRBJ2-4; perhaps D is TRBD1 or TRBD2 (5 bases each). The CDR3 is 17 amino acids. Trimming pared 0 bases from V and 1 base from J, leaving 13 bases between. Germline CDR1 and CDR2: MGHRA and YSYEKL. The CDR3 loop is CASSQDRDGPAKNIQYF. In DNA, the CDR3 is TGCGCCAGCAGCCAAGATCGGGACGGTCCTGCCAAAAACATTCAGTACTTC.

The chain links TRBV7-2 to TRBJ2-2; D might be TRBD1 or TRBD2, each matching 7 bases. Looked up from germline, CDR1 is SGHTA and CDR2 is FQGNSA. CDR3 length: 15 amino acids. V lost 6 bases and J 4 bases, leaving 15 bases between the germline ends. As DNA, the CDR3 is TGTGCCAGCAGGGAGCCCAGGGGGGGCACCGGGGAGCTGTTTTTT. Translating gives CASREPRGGTGELFF.

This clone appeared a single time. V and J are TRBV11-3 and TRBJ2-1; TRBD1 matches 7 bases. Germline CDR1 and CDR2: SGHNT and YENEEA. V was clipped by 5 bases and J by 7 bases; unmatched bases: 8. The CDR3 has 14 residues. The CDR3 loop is CASSPGGSRNEQFF. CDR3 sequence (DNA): TGTGCCAGCAGCCCAGGGGGTAGCAGGAATGAGCAGTTCTTC. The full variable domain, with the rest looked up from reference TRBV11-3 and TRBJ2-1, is EAGVVQSPRYKIIEKKQPVAFWCNPISGHNTLYWYLQNLGQGPELLIRYENEEAVDDSQLPKDRFSAERLKGVDSTLKIQPAELGDSAVYLCASSPGGSRNEQFFGPGTRLTVL.

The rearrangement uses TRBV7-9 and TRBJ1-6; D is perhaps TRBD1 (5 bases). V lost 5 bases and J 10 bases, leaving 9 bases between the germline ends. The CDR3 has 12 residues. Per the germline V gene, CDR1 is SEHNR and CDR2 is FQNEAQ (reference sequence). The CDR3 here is CASSPQGSPLHF. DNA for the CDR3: TGTGCCAGCAGCCCCCAGGGATCACCCCTCCACTTT.

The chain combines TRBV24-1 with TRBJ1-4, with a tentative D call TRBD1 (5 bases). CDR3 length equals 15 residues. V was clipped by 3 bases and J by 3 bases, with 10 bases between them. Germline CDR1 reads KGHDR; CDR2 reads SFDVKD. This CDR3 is CATSDPRQSNEKLFF. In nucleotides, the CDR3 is TGTGCCACCAGTGATCCCAGACAGTCTAATGAAAAACTGTTTTTT.

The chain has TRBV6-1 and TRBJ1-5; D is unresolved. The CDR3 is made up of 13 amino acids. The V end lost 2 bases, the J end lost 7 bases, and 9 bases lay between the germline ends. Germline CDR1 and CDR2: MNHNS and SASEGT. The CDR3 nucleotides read TGTGCCAGCAGTGAACGTGGGATCCAGCCCCAGCATTTT. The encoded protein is CASSERGIQPQHF.

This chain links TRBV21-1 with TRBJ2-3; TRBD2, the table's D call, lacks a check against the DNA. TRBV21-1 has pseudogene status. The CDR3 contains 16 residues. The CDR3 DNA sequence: TGTGCCAGCAGCCGAGGCATCCCCCTCCCCACAGATACGCAGTATTTT. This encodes CASSRGIPLPTDTQYF.

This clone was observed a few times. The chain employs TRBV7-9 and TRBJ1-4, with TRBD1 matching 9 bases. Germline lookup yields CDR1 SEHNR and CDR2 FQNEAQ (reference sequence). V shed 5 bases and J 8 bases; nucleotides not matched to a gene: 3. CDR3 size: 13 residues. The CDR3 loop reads CASSPGQGEKLFF. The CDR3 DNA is TGTGCCAGCAGCCCTGGACAGGGGGAAAAACTGTTTTTT. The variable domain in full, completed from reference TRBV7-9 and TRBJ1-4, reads DTGVSQNPRHKITKRGQNVTFRCDPISEHNRLYWYRQTLGQGPEFLTYFQNEAQLEKSRLLSDRFSAERPKGSFSTLEIQRTEQGDSAMYLCASSPGQGEKLFFGSGTQLSVL.

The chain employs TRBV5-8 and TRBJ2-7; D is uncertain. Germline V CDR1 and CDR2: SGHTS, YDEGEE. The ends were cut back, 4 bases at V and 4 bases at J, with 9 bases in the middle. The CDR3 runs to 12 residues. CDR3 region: CASSRVGYEQYF. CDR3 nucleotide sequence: TGTGCCAGCAGCCGCGTGGGGTACGAGCAGTACTTC.

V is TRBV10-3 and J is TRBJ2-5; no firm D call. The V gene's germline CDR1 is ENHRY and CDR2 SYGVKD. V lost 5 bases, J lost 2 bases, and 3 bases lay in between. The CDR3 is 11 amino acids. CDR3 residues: CAISTQETQYF. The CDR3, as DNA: TGTGCCATCAGTACACAAGAGACCCAGTACTTC.

The CDR3 DNA follows: TGTGCCAGTAGTATTTTGGGGACCGGCAATGAGCAGTTCTTC. This gives the protein CASSILGTGNEQFF. The J gene is TRBJ2-1, the V gene TRBV19; tentatively, D is TRBD1 or TRBD2 (5 bases each). CDR1 and CDR2 from the germline V gene are LNHDA and SQIVND (reference sequence). The CDR3 totals 14 residues. V dropped 3 bases and J dropped 6 bases, with 12 bases sitting between them.

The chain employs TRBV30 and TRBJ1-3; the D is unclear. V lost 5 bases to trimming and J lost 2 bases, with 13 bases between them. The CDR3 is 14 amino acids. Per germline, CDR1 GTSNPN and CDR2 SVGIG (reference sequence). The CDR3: CAWQKAVAGNTIYF. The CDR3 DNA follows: TGTGCCTGGCAAAAAGCAGTCGCTGGAAACACCATATATTTT.

This CDR3 reads CASSLRTGTGVELFF. The CDR3, as DNA: TGTGCCAGCAGCTTAAGAACCGGGACAGGGGTTGAACTTTTCTTT. V usage is TRBV5-6 and J usage is TRBJ1-1, with TRBD1 matching over 10 bases. Trimming cost V 2 bases and J 13 bases; bases outside gene matches: 14. This CDR3 contains 15 residues. The germline V gene has CDR1 SGHDT and CDR2 YYEEEE.

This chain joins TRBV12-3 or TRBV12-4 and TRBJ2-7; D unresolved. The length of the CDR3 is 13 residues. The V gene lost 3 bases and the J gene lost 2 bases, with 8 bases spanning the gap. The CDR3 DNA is TGTGCCAGCAGTTTTATCCAAACCTACGAGCAGTACTTC. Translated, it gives CASSFIQTYEQYF.

CDR3 region: CASSLQQVHSGANVLTF. The DNA of the CDR3 is TGCGCCAGCAGCTTGCAGCAGGTGCACTCTGGGGCCAACGTCCTGACTTTC. The rearrangement joins TRBV4-1 to TRBJ2-6; D remains ambiguous. The germline V gene has CDR1 MGHRA and CDR2 YSYEKL. CDR3 size: 17 residues. V dropped 5 bases and J dropped 0 bases, with 14 bases sitting between them.

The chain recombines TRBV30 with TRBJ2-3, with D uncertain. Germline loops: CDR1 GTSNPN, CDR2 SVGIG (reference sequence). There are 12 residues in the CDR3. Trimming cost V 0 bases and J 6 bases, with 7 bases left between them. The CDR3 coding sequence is TGTGCCTGGAGTGTGGCTGCGGATACGCAGTATTTT. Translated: CAWSVAADTQYF.

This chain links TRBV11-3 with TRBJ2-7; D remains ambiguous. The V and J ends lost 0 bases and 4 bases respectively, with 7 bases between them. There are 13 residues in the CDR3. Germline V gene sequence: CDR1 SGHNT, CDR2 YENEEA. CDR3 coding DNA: TGTGCCAGCAGCTTAGAGGTTGGTTACGAGCAGTACTTC. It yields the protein CASSLEVGYEQYF.

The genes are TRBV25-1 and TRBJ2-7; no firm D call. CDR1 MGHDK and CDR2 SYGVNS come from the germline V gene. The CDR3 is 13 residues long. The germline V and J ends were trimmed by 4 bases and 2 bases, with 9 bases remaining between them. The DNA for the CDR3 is TGTGCCAGCAGTGCTCGGGCGCCCTACGAGCAGTACTTC. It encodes CASSARAPYEQYF.

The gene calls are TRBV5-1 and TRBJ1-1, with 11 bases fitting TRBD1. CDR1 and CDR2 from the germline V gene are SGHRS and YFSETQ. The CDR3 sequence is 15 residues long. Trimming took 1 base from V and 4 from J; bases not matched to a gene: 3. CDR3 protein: CASSLSGTGGTEAFF. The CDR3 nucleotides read TGCGCCAGCAGCTTGTCCGGGACAGGGGGCACTGAAGCTTTCTTT.

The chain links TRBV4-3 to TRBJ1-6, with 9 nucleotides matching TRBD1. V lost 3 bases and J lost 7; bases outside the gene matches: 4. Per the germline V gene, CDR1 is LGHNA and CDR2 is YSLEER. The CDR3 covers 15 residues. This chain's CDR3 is CASSHRTGVNSPLHF. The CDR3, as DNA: TGCGCCAGCAGCCACCGGACAGGGGTGAATTCACCCCTCCACTTT.

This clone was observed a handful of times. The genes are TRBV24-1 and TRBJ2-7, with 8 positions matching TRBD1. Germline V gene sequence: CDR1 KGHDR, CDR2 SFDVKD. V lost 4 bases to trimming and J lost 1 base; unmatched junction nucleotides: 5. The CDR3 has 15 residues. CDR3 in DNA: TGTGCCACCAGTGACACCGGGACAGGTTCCTACGAGCAGTACTTC. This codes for CATSDTGTGSYEQYF.